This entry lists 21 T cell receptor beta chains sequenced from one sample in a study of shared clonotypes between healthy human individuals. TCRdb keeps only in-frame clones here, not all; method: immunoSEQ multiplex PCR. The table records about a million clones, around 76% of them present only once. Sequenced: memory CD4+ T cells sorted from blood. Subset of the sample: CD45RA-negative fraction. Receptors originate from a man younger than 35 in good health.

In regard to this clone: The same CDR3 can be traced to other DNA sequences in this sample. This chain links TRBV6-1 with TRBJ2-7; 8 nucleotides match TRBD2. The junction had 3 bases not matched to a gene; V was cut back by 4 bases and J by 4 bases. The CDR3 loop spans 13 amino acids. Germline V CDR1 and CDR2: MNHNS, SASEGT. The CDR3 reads CASSGGGRYEQYF. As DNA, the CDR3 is TGTGCCAGCAGTGGGGGCGGGAGGTACGAGCAGTACTTC.

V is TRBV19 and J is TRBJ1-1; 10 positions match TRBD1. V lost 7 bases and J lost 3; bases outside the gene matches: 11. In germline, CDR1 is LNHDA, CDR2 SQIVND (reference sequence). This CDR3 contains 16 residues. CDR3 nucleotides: TGTGCCAGTAACCGACAGGGGGCAGTGGGGGACACTGAAGCTTTCTTT. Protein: CASNRQGAVGDTEAFF.

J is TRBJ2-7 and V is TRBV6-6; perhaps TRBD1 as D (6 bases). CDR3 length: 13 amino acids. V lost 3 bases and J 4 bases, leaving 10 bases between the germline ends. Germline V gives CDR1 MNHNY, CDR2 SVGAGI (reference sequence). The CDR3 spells CASSYQGWYEQYF. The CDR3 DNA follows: TGTGCCAGCAGTTATCAGGGGTGGTACGAGCAGTACTTC.

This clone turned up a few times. For the CDR3, the DNA is TGTGCCAGTAGTAACAGGTTGAACACTGAAGCTTTCTTT. This sequence encodes CASSNRLNTEAFF. The chain employs TRBV19 and TRBJ1-1, with a tentative D call TRBD1 (5 bases). CDR3 size: 13 residues. In germline, CDR1 is LNHDA, CDR2 SQIVND (reference sequence). V dropped 4 bases and J dropped 0 bases, with 6 bases sitting between them.

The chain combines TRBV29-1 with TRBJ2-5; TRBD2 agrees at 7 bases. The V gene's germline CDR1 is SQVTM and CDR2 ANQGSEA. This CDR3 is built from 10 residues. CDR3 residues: CGGGEETQYF. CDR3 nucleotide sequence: TGCGGGGGAGGGGAAGAGACCCAGTACTTC.

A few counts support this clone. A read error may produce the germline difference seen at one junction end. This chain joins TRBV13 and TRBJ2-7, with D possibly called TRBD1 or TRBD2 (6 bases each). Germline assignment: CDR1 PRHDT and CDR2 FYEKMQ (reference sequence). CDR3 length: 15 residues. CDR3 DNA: TGTGCCAGCAGCCTAGGGGGGAGAAGCTCCTACGAGCAGTACTTC. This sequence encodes CASSLGGRSSYEQYF.

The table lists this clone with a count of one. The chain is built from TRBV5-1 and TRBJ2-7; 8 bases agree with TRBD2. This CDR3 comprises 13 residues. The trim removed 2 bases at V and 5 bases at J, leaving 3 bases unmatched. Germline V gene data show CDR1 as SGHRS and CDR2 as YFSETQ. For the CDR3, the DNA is TGCGCCAGCAGCTTAGCGGGAGTCGACGAGCAGTACTTC. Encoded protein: CASSLAGVDEQYF.

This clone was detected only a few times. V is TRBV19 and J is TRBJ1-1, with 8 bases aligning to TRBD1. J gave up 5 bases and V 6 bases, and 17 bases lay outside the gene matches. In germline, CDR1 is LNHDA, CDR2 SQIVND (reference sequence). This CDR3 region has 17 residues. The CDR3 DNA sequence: TGTGCCAGTAGAAGAAGTTCAATGGACAGGGTAGGAACTGAAGCTTTCTTT. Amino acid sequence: CASRRSSMDRVGTEAFF.

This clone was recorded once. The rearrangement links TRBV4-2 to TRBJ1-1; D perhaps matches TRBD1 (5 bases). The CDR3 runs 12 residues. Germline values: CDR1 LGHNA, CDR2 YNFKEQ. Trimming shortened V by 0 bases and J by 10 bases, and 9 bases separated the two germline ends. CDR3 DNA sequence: TGTGCCAGCAGCCAAGAAGGAGGGGTAGCTTTCTTT. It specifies CASSQEGGVAFF.

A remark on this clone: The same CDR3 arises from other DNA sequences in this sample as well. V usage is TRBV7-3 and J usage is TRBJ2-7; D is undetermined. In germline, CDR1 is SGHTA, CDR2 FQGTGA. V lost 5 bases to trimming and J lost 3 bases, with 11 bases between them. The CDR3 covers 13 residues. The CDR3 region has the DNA TGTGCCAGCAGCCCTACCCTCGGCTACGAGCAGTACTTC. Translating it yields CASSPTLGYEQYF.

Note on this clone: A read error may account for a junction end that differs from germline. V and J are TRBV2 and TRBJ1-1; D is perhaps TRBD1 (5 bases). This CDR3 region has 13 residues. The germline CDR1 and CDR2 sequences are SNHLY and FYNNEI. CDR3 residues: CASRSRQTSSPGF. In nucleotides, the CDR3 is TGTGCCAGCAGGTCCCGACAGACCAGCTCTCCCGGGTTT.

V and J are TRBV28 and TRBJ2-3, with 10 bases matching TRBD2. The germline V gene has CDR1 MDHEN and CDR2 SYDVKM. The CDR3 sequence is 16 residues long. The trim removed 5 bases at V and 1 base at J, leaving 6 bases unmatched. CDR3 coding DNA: TGTGCCAGCAGTCTCTGGACTAGCGGAGGCACAGATACGCAGTATTTT. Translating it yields CASSLWTSGGTDTQYF.

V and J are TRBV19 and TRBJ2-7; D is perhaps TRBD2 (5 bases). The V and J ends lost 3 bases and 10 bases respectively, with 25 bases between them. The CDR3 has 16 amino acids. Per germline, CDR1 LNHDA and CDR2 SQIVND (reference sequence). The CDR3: CASSMRETSRIGDQYF. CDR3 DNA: TGTGCCAGTAGTATGAGGGAGACATCGAGGATAGGTGATCAGTACTTC.

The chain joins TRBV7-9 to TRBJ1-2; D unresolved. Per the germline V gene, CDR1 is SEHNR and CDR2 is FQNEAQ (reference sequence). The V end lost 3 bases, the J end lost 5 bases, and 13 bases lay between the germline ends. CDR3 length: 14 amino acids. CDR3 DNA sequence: TGTGCCAGCAGCTTGGTGCAGTGGAAGTATGGCTACACCTTC. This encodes CASSLVQWKYGYTF.

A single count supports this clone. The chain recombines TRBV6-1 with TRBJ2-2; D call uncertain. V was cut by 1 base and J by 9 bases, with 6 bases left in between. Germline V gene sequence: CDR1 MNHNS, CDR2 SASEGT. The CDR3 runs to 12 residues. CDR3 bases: TGTGCCAGCAGTGAAGGGCCCCGGGAGCTGTTTTTT. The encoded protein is CASSEGPRELFF.

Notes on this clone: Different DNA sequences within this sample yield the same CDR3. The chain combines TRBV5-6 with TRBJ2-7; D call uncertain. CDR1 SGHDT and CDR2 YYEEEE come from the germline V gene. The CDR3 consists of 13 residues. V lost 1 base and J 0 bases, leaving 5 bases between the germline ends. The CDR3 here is CASSLYNSYEQYF. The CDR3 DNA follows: TGTGCCAGCAGCTTGTACAACTCCTACGAGCAGTACTTC.

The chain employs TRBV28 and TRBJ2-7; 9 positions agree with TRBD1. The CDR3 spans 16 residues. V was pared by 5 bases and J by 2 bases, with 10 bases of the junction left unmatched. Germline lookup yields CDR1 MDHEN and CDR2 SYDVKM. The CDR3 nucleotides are TGTGCCAGCAGTAGCCCGGGACAGGGCACTCCCTACGAGCAGTACTTC. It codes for CASSSPGQGTPYEQYF.

CDR3 DNA sequence: TGCGCCAGCAGCTATGGCGGGACAGGCACAGATACGCAGTATTTT. Encoded protein: CASSYGGTGTDTQYF. This chain links TRBV5-1 with TRBJ2-3; perhaps TRBD1 as D (7 bases). The germline V gene has CDR1 SGHRS and CDR2 YFSETQ. This CDR3 comprises 15 residues. V was clipped by 3 bases and J by 1 base, with 12 bases between them.

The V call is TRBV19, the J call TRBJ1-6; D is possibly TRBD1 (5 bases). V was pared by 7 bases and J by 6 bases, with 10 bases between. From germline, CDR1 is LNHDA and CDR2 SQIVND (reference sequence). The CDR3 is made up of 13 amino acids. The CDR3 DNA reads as TGTGCCAGTAACCCGGGGGGTAATTCACCCCTCCACTTT. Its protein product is CASNPGGNSPLHF. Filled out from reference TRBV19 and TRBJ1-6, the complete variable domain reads DGGITQSPKYLFRKEGQNVTLSCEQNLNHDAMYWYRQDPGQGLRLIYYSQIVNDFQKGDIAEGYSVSREKKESFPLTVTSAQKNPTAFYLCASNPGGNSPLHFGNGTRLTVT.

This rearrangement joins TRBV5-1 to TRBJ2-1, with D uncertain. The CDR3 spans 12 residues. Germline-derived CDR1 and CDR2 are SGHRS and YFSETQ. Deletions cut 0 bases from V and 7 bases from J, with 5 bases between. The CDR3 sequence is CASSLVWNEQFF. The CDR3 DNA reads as TGCGCCAGCAGCTTGGTTTGGAATGAGCAGTTCTTC.

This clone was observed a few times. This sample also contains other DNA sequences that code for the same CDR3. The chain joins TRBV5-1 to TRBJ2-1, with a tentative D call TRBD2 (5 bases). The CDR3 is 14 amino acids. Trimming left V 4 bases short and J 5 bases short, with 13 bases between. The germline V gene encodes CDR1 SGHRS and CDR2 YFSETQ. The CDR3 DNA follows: TGCGCCAGCAGCCTAGGTACTAGGAACAATGAGCAGTTCTTC. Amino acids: CASSLGTRNNEQFF.